This record covers a single T cell receptor (beta chain). The record originates from a study of regulatory T cells in long-lasting Graves disease. At the level of the study: Persistent Graves' disease meant over 5 years of antithyroid drugs with positive TSH receptor antibodies.

The authors built TCR beta libraries using iRepertoire HTBI primers and Arm-PCR of CDR3 regions. TCRdb used MiXCR to reprocess the multiplex PCR reads, holding one entry per CDR3 protein. Of roughly 700,000 distinct CDR3 sequences listed, about 30% are singletons. Germline lookup yields CDR1 DFQATT and CDR2 SNEGSKA (reference sequence). CDR3 length: 16 residues. The junction had 6 bases not matched to a gene; V was cut back by 5 bases and J by 4 bases. Described time point: persistent/refractory GD, antithyroid drugs over 5 years with positive TRAb. After RNA was extracted from PBMCs, the TCR library was made from it.

The clonotype originates from a female donor with Graves disease. V gene TRBV20-1 combines with J gene TRBJ2-6; 12 positions match TRBD1. Specimen: peripheral blood mononuclear cells (PBMCs), collected when the disease was refractory, from a patient treated with antithyroid drugs. The CDR3 loop reads CSASGQGASGANVLTF. The CDR3 coding sequence is TGCAGTGCTTCGGGACAGGGGGCGTCAGGGGCCAACGTCCTGACTTTC.